This T cell receptor (beta chain) was identified during a study of early T cells in non-severe SARS-CoV-2 infection. Study observations and caveats: Comparison of clonotypes with VDJdb favored anti-spike CD8 responses while missing private and CD4 specificities.

TCRdb processed the 5' RACE reads anew with MiXCR; each CDR3 protein has one entry. The profile shows some 91,000 distinct CDR3 sequences, approximately 13% of them singletons. CDR1 and CDR2 from the germline V gene are SQVTM and ANQGSEA. There are 10 residues in the CDR3. The V and J ends lost 7 bases and 10 bases respectively, with 13 bases between them. With respect to this clonotype: Antigen specificity is unknown.

The receptor's source is an adult who was a healthcare worker with PCR-confirmed SARS-CoV-2 infection or an uninfected control (not recorded which). The rearrangement uses TRBV29-1 and TRBJ1-1; no reliable D call. The sample comprised whole blood. The CDR3: CSASTEGAFF. For the CDR3, the DNA is TGCAGCGCCTCAACAGAGGGAGCTTTCTTT.